This entry concerns a single T cell receptor beta chain. Its cognate antigen is unknown. The data were produced by immunoSEQ multiplex PCR, yet TCRdb's version contains in-frame clones alone and is incomplete. Of about 38,000 clones listed, over 70% are singletons. The germline V and J ends were trimmed by 3 bases and 4 bases, with 10 bases remaining between them. Germline CDR1 reads SGHAT; CDR2 reads FQNNGV. This CDR3 spans 14 amino acids. The source of the sample is a study of STAT5B mutations in CD4+ large granular lymphocyte leukemia. General study points: Patient CD4-sorted repertoires looked more clonal than healthy CD4+ repertoires, even without putative leukemic clones.

The chain uses TRBV11-2 and TRBJ1-3; D ambiguous. The sequence derives from a human donor in good health. Input material: CD4+ T cells from blood buffy coats. The CDR3 is CASSLERAGNTIYF. The CDR3 bases are TGTGCCAGCAGCTTGGAAAGGGCAGGAAACACCATATATTTT.